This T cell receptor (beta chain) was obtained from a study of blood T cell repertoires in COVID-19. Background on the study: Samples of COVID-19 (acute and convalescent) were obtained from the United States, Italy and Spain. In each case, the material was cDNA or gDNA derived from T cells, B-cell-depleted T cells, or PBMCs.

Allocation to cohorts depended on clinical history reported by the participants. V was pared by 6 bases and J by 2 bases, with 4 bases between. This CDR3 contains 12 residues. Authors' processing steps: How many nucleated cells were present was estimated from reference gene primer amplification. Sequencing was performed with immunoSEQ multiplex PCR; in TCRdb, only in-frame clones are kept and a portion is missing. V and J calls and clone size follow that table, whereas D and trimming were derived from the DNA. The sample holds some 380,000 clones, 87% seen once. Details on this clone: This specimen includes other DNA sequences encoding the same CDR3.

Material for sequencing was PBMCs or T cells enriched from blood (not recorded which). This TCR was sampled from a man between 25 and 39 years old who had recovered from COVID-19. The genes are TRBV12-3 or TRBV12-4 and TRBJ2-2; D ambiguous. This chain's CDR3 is CASSLNTGELFF. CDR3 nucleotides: TGTGCCAGCAGCCTCAACACCGGGGAGCTGTTTTTT.